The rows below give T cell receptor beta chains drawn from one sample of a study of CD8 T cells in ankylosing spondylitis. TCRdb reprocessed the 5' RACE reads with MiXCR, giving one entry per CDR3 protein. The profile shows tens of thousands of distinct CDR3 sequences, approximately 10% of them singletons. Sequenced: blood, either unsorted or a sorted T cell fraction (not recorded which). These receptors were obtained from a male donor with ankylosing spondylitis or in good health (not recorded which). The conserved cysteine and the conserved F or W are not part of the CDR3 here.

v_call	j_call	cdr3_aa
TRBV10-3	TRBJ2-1	AISESRDDNEQF
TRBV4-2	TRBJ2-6	ASSQGQGFRANVLT
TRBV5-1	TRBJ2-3	ASSLEADTQY
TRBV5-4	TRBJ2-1	ASSLDRSPYNEQF
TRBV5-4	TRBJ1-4	ASSLRTGMDEKLF
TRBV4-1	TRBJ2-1	ASSETSGSSYNEQF
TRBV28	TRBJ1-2	ASSLAEIYGYT
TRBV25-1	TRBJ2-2	ASSPTGGPSGELF
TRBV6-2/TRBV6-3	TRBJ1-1	ASSPPGFEAF
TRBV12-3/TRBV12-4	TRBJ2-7	ASAGTGASWNEQY
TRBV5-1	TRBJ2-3	ASSLDNTDTQY
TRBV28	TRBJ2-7	ASSSPYEQY
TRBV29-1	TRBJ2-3	SARAGGAGTQY
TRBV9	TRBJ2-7	ASSLKVGDTYEQY
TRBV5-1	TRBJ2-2	ASSLSRLNTGELF
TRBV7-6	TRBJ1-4	ASSLFRGPGNEKLF
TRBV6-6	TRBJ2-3	ASSPQSTDTQY
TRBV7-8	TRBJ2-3	ASKRDRGRYTQY
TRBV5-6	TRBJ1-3	ASSFRDRVLIPY
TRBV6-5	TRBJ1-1	ASSYEDTGTEAF